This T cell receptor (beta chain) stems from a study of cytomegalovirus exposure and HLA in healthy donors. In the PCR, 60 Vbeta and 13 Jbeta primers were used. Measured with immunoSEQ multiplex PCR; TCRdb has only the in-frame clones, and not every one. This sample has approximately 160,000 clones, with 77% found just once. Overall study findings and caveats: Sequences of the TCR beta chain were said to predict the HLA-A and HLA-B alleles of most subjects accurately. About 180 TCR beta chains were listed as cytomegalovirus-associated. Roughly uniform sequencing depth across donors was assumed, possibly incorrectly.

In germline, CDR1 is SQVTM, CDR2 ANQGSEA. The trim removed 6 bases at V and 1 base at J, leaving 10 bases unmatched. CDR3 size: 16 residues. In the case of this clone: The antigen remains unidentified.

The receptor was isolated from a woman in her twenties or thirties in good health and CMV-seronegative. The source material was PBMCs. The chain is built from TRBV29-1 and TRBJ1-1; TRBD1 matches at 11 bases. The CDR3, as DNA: TGCAGCGTCGTTCGGACAGGGGGCGCAGGGAACACTGAAGCTTTCTTT. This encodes CSVVRTGGAGNTEAFF.